This T cell receptor beta chain was recorded in a study of shared T cell receptors in the human thymus. This CDR3 is built from 15 residues. V was pared by 3 bases and J by 0 bases, with 11 bases between. The V gene's germline CDR1 is MNHNY and CDR2 SVGAGI (reference sequence). The data were produced by immunoSEQ multiplex PCR, yet TCRdb's version contains in-frame clones alone and is incomplete. The table records 700,000 to 750,000 clones, approximately 85% of them present only once. These data were likewise used in another study, on human thymus T cells. That source reports: Thymus pieces cut out during corrective heart surgery were the tissue that was used. There appeared to be biased usage of V and J genes in thymic and blood repertoires. Related research examined unrelated individuals and reported that their thymic repertoires overlapped highly.

This sequence originates from a girl under three years old with a congenital heart defect. Sequencing input: thymocytes. The V and J genes are TRBV6-6 and TRBJ1-2; D possibly corresponds to TRBD1 (5 bases). CDR3: CASSYTQGANYGYTF. The CDR3 DNA reads TGTGCCAGCAGTTATACGCAGGGTGCTAACTATGGCTACACCTTC.